The next 8 T cell receptor beta chains were all read from a single sample in a study of vaccination effects on CD4 cells after COVID-19. Using viral peptide pools, the ViraFEST assay grew out antigen-specific CD4+ T cells prior to sequencing. It was after nine to eleven days of culture that CD4+ T cells were isolated. No antigen has been identified for these receptors. Using immunoSEQ multiplex PCR, the repertoire was profiled, and TCRdb retains in-frame clones only, with some absent. Of approximately 54,000 clones listed, 80% were seen once; the top ten hold roughly 2.2%. The material sequenced was CD4+ T cells from PBMCs cultured with HCoV-229E spike peptides, taken before COVID-19 vaccination. Receptors originate from a human donor who received a COVID-19 vaccine.

The V and J genes are TRBV19 and TRBJ1-5, with D unclear. This CDR3 region has 12 residues. V was shortened by 6 bases and J by 1 base, with 4 bases between the two germline ends. Germline assignment: CDR1 LNHDA and CDR2 SQIVND (reference sequence). The CDR3: CASRVSNQPQHF. The CDR3 nucleotides read TGTGCCAGTAGGGTGAGCAATCAGCCCCAGCATTTT.

This chain joins TRBV7-3 and TRBJ1-1; tentatively, D is TRBD1 (5 bases). Trimming removed 5 bases at V and 7 bases at J, with 20 bases between. This CDR3 contains 15 residues. Looked up from germline, CDR1 is SGHTA and CDR2 is FQGTGA. The CDR3 here is CASSPVVGFQGEAFF. The DNA of the CDR3 is TGTGCCAGCAGCCCAGTAGTGGGTTTTCAGGGTGAAGCTTTCTTT. Looking up the rest from reference TRBV7-3 and TRBJ1-1 gives the full variable domain: GAGVSQTPSNKVTEKGKYVELRCDPISGHTALYWYRQSLGQGPEFLIYFQGTGAADDSGLPNDRFFAVRPEGSVSTLKIQRTERGDSAVYLCASSPVVGFQGEAFFGQGTRLTVV.

The chain links TRBV2 to TRBJ2-1; tentatively, D is TRBD1 or TRBD2 (6 bases each). CDR1 and CDR2 from the germline V gene are SNHLY and FYNNEI. The ends were cut back, 5 bases at V and 3 bases at J, with 17 bases in the middle. The CDR3 has 16 amino acids. CDR3 sequence reads: CASSRGGGPLYNEQFF. DNA for the CDR3: TGTGCCAGCAGTCGCGGAGGGGGGCCCCTCTACAATGAGCAGTTCTTC.

This clone was counted once. The chain is built from TRBV3-1 (or the pseudogene TRBV3-2) and TRBJ2-3, with D possibly matching TRBD2 (7 bases). Trimming removed 4 bases at V and 5 bases at J, with 16 bases between. The CDR3 spans 15 residues. In germline, CDR1 is LGHDT, CDR2 YNNKEL (reference sequence). The CDR3, as DNA: TGTGCCAGCAGCCGGGGGGGGGCGCATCAAGATACGCAGTATTTT. Its translation: CASSRGGAHQDTQYF.

Here the CDR3 DNA reads TGTGCCAGCAGCCCACAGGGGACTAGCACAGATACGCAGTATTTT. Amino acid sequence: CASSPQGTSTDTQYF. The gene calls are TRBV7-3 and TRBJ2-3; D perhaps matches TRBD1 (7 bases). The CDR3 length is 15 residues. The V and J ends lost 5 bases and 0 bases respectively, with 12 bases between them. Per the germline V gene, CDR1 is SGHTA and CDR2 is FQGTGA.

The chain recombines TRBV12-5 with TRBJ1-6, with 11 nucleotides matching TRBD1. Germline V gene sequence: CDR1 LGHNT, CDR2 FRNRAP. V was clipped by 4 bases and J by 9 bases; unmatched bases: 8. There are 16 residues in the CDR3. The CDR3 spells CASGSPPGTGGSPLHF. The CDR3 region has the DNA TGTGCTAGTGGTTCCCCCCCCGGGACAGGGGGTTCACCCCTCCACTTT. The full variable domain, in which reference TRBV12-5 and TRBJ1-6 provide the parts outside the CDR3, is DARVTQTPRHKVTEMGQEVTMRCQPILGHNTVFWYRQTMMQGLELLAYFRNRAPLDDSGMPKDRFSAEMPDATLATLKIQPSEPRDSAVYFCASGSPPGTGGSPLHFGNGTRLTVT.

This chain connects TRBV5-5 to TRBJ2-7; 8 nucleotides agree with TRBD2. The V gene's germline CDR1 is SGHKS and CDR2 YYEKEE (reference sequence). The CDR3 runs 14 residues. V gave up 4 bases and J gave up 3 bases; unmatched junction bases: 6. The CDR3 loop is CASSGTGTSYEQYV. The CDR3, as DNA: TGTGCCAGCAGCGGAACCGGGACTAGCTACGAGCAGTACGTC.

The table lists this clone with a few counts. The DNA of the CDR3 is TGTGCCTGGAGTGGGGGGTACAATGAGCAGTTCTTC. Translated, it gives CAWSGGYNEQFF. The J gene is TRBJ2-1, the V gene TRBV30; D may correspond to TRBD1 or TRBD2 (5 bases each). This CDR3 has 12 residues. The germline V and J ends were trimmed by 1 base and 4 bases, with 5 bases remaining between them. Germline V CDR1 and CDR2: GTSNPN, SVGIG (reference sequence).